Given below is one T cell receptor (beta chain) in context. The method was immunoSEQ multiplex PCR; TCRdb's version includes in-frame clones alone and lacks a portion of them. This table has 73,000 or so clones, about four fifths appearing once. This sample was included in a study of blood T cell repertoires in COVID-19. Study context: The United States, Italy and Spain supplied acute and convalescent COVID-19 samples. PBMCs, B-cell-depleted T cells, or T cells provided the cDNA or gDNA that made up the material.

Germline CDR1 and CDR2: MGHDK and SYGVNS. This CDR3 spans 11 amino acids. Trimming removed 6 bases at V and 6 bases at J, with 6 bases between. The chain is built from TRBV25-1 and TRBJ2-1; tentative D call: TRBD1 (5 bases). The sequencing input was peripheral blood. This clonotype was obtained from an older woman with acute or convalescent COVID-19. The CDR3 sequence: CASSRVNEQFF. In nucleotides, the CDR3 is TGTGCCAGCAGCAGGGTCAATGAGCAGTTCTTC.